This T cell receptor beta chain was sequenced in a study of blood T cell repertoires in COVID-19. CDR1 and CDR2 (germline): SQVTM, ANQGSEA. J lost 2 bases, V lost 7 bases, and 2 bases had no gene match. The CDR3 consists of 12 residues. The table came from immunoSEQ multiplex PCR; TCRdb's copy has only in-frame clones and leaves some out. Among about 200,000 clones, around 85% were seen once, and the ten largest hold approximately 2.4%. This TCR derives from a woman aged 65 to 85 with COVID-19, enrolled during active disease. The sample comprised peripheral blood. The rearrangement uses TRBV29-1 and TRBJ2-1, with 7 bases lining up with TRBD1. The CDR3 is CSGDRAYNEQFF. The CDR3 bases are TGCAGCGGGGACAGAGCCTACAATGAGCAGTTCTTC.